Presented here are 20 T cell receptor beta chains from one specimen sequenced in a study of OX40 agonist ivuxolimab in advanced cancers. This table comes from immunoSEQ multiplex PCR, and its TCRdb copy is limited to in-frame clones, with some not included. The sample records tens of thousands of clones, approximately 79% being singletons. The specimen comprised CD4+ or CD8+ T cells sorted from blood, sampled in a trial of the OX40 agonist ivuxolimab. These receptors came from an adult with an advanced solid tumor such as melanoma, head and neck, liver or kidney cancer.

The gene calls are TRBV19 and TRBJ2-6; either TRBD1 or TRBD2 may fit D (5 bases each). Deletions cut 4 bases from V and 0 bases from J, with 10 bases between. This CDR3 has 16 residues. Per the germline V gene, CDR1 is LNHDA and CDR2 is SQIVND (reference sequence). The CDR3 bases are TGTGCCAGTAGTAGGGACGGTAGCTCTGGGGCCAACGTCCTGACTTTC. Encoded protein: CASSRDGSSGANVLTF.

The CDR3 sequence: CASSYQSWNEQFF. Here the CDR3 DNA reads TGTGCCAGCAGTTACCAAAGCTGGAATGAGCAGTTCTTC. The chain combines TRBV6-5 with TRBJ2-1; D is uncertain. The CDR3 runs to 13 residues. The germline V gene encodes CDR1 MNHEY and CDR2 SVGAGI. The germline V and J ends were trimmed by 2 bases and 7 bases, with 9 bases remaining between them.

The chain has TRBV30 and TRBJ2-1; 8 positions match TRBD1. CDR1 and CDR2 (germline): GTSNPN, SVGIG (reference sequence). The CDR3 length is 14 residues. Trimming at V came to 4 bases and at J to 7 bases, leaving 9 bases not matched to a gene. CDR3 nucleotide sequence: TGTGCCTGGAACCCGGGACAGGTTGGGAATGAGCAGTTCTTC. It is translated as CAWNPGQVGNEQFF.

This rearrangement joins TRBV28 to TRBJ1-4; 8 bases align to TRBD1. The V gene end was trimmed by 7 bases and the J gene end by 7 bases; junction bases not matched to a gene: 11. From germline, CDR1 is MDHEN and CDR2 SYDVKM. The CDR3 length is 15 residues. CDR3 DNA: TGTGCCAGCACCCAGATCAGGGGGCCGGGTGAAAAACTGTTTTTT. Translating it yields CASTQIRGPGEKLFF.

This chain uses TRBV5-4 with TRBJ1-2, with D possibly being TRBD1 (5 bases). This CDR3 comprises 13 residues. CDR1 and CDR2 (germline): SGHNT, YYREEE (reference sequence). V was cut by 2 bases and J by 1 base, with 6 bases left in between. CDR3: CASSLDSNYGYTF. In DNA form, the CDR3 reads TGTGCCAGCAGCTTAGACAGTAACTATGGCTACACCTTC.

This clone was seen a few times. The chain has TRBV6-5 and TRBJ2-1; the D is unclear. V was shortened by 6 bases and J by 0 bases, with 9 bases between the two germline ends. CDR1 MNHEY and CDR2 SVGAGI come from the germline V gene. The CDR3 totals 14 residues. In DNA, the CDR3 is TGTGCCAGCAGAGGACCGAGCTCCTACAATGAGCAGTTCTTC. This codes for CASRGPSSYNEQFF.

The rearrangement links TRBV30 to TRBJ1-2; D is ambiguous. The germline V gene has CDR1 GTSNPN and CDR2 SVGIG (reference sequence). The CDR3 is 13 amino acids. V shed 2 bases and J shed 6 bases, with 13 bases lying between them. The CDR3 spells CAWSRREWNGYTF. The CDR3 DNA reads TGTGCCTGGAGTCGTAGGGAATGGAATGGCTACACCTTC.

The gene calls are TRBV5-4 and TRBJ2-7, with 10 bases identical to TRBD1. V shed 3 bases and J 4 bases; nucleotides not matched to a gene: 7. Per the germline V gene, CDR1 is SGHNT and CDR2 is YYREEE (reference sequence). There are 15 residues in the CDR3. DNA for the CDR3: TGTGCCAGCAGCTCGCCCCGGGACAGGGGATACGAGCAGTACTTC. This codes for CASSSPRDRGYEQYF.

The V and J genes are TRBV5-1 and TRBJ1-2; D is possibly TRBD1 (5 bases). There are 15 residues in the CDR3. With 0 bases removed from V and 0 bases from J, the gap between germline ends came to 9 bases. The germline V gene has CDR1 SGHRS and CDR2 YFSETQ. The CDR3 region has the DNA TGCGCCAGCAGCTTGGCTTCAGGGACTAACTATGGCTACACCTTC. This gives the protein CASSLASGTNYGYTF.

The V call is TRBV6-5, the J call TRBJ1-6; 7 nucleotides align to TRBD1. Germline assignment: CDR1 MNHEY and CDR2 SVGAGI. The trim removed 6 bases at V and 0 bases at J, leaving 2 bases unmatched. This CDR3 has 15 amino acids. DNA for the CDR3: TGTGCCAGCAGGGGACAGCGCTCCTATAATTCACCCCTCCACTTT. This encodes CASRGQRSYNSPLHF.

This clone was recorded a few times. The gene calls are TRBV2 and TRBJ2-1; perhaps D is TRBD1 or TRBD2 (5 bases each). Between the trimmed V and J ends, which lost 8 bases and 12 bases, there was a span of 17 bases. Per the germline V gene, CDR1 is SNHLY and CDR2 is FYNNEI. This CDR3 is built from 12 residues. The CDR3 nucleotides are TGTGCCAGCGGGACGGGCCCCGGAGGGCAGTTCTTC. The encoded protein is CASGTGPGGQFF.

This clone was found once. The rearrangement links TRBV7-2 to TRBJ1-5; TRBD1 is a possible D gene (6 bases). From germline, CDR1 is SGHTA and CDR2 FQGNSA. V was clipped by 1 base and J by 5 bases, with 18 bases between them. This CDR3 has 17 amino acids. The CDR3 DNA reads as TGTGCCAGCAGCTTAGGTTCGGGGGCTAGGACGGATCAGCCCCAGCATTTT. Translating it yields CASSLGSGARTDQPQHF.

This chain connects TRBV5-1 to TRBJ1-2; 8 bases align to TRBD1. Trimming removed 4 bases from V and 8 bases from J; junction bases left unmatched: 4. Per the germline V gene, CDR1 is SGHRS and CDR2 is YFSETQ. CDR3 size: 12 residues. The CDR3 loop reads CASSADREGYTF. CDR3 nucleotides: TGCGCCAGCAGCGCGGACAGGGAGGGCTACACCTTC.

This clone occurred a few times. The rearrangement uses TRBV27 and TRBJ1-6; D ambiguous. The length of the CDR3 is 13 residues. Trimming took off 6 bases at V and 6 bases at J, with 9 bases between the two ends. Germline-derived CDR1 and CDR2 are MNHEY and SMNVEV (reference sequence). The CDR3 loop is CASSQRSNSPLHF. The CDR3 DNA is TGTGCCAGCAGCCAAAGGTCTAATTCACCCCTCCACTTT.

CDR3 sequence (DNA): TGCAGCGTCGGGAGGACAGGGGGGATGGAGACCCAGTACTTC. Translating gives CSVGRTGGMETQYF. The chain carries TRBV29-1 and TRBJ2-5, with 10 bases matching TRBD1. The CDR3 is 14 amino acids. Germline assignment: CDR1 SQVTM and CDR2 ANQGSEA. Unmatched junction bases numbered 9, after V lost 6 bases and J lost 5 bases.

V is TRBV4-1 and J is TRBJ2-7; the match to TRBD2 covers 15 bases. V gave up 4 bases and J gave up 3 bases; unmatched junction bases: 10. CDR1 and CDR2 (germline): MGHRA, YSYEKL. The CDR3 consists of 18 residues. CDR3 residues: CASSRGTSGGLTYYEQYF. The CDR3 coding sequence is TGCGCCAGCAGCCGAGGGACTAGCGGGGGGCTAACATACTACGAGCAGTACTTC.

The CDR3 DNA sequence: TGTGCCAGTATCAACAGGGCCGAAAACATTCAGTACTTC. Its protein product is CASINRAENIQYF. V gene TRBV19 combines with J gene TRBJ2-4, with TRBD1 as a possible D gene (6 bases). From germline, CDR1 is LNHDA and CDR2 SQIVND (reference sequence). Between the trimmed V and J ends, which lost 7 bases and 5 bases, there was a span of 12 bases. This CDR3 contains 13 residues.

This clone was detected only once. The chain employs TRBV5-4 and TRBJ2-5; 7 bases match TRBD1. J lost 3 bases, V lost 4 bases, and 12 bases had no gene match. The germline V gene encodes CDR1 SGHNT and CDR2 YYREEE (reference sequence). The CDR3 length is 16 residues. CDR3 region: CASSRTTGESEETQYF. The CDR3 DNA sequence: TGTGCCAGCAGCAGAACCACAGGGGAATCGGAAGAGACCCAGTACTTC.

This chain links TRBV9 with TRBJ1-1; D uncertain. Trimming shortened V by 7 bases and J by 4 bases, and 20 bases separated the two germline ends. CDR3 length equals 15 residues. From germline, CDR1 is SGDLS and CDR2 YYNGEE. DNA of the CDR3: TGTGCCAGCGAGGCGACCCGGGGAGGGATCACTGAAGCTTTCTTT. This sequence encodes CASEATRGGITEAFF.

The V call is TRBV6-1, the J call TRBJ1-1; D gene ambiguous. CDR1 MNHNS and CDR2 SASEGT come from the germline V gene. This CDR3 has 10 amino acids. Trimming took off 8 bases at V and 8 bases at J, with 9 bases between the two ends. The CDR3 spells CASGTEEAFF. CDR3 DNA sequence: TGTGCCAGCGGTACAGAGGAAGCTTTCTTT.